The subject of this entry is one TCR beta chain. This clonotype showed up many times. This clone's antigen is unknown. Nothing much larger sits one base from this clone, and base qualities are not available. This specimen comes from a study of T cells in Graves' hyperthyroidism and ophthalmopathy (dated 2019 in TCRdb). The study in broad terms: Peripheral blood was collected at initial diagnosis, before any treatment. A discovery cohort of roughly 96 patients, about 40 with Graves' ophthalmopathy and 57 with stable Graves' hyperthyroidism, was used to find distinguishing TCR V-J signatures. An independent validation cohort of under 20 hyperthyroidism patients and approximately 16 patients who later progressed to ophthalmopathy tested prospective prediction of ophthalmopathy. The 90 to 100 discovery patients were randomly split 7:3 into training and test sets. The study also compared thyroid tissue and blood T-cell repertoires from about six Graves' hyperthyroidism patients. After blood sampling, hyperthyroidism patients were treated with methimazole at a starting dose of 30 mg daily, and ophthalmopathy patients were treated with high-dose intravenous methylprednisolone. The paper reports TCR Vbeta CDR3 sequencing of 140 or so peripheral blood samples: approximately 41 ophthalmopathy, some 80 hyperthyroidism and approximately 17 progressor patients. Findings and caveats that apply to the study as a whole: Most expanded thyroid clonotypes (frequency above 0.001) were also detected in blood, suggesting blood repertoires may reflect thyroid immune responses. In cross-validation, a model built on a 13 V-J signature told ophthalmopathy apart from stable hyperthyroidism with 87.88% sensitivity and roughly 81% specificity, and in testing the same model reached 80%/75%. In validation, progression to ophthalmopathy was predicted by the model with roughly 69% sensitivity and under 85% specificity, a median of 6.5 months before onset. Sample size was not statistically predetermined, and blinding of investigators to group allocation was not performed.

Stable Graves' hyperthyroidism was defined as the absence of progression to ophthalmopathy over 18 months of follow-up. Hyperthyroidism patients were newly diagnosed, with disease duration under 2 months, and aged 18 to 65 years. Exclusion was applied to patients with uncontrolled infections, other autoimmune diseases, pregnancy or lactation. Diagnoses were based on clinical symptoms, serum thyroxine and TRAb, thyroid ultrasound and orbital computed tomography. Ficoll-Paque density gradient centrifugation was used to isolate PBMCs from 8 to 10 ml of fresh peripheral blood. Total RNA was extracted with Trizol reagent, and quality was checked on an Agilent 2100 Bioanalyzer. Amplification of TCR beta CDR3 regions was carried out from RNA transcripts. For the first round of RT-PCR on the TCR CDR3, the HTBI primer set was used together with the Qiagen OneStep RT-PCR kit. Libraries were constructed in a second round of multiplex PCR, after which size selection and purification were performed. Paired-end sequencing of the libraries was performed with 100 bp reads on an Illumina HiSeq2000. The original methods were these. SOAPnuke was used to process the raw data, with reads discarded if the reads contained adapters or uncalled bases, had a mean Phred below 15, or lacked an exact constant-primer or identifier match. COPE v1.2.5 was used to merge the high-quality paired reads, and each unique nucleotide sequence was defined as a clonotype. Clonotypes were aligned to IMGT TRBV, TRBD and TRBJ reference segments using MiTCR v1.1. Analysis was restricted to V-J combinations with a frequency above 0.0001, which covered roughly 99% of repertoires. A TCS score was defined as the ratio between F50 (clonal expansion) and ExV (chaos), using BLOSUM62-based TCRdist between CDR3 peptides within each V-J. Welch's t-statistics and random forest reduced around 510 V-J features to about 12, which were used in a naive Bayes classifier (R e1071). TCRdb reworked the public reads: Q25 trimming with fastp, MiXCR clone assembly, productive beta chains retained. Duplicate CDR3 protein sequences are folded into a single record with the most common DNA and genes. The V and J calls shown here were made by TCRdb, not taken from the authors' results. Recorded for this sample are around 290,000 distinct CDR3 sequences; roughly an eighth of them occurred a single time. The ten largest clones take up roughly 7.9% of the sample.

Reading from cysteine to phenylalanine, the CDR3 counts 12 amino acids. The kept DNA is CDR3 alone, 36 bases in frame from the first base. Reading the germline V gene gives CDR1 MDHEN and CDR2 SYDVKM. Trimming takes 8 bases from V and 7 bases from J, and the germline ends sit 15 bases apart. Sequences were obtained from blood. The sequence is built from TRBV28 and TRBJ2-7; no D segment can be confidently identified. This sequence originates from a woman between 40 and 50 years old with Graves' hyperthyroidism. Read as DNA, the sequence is TGTGCCAGCCGCCACGGAGCCCTGGAGCAGTACTTC. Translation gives CASRHGALEQYF. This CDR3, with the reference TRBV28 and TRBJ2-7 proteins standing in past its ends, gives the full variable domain DVKVTQSSRYLVKRTGEKVFLECVQDMDHENMFWYRQDPGLGLRLIYFSYDVKMKEKGDIPEGYSVSREKKERFSLILESASTNQTSMYLCASRHGALEQYFGPGTRLTVT.